This T cell receptor (beta chain) was recorded in a study of blood T cell repertoires in COVID-19. Turning to the study itself: The origin of the acute and convalescent COVID-19 samples was the United States, Italy and Spain. T cells, B-cell-depleted T cells, or PBMCs supplied cDNA or gDNA.

V lost 5 bases to trimming and J lost 7 bases, with 14 bases between them. There are 14 residues in the CDR3. CDR1 LNHDA and CDR2 SQIVND come from the germline V gene (reference sequence). Study processing details: Amplifying reference gene primers gave estimates of nucleated cell counts. Some clones are missing from TCRdb's copy, which holds only in-frame ones; the method was immunoSEQ multiplex PCR. V, J and clone size derive from that table, while D and trimming were established from the DNA sequence. The profile shows 95,000 to 150,000 clones, about 83% of them singletons. This receptor was identified in a human donor in a cohort sampled during active COVID-19. Sequencing used peripheral blood. The chain links TRBV19 to TRBJ1-4; a possible D gene is TRBD1 (6 bases). CDR3 coding DNA: TGTGCCAGTAGTGGGGGGGGCTATAGTGAAAAACTGTTTTTT. Translated, it gives CASSGGGYSEKLFF.